This section outlines one TCR beta chain sequence together with its context. Its antigen is not yet known. No qualities accompany the bases; no much larger clone lies one base away. This CDR3 is also generated by other DNA sequences in the sample. The CDR1 and CDR2 encoded by the germline V gene (reference sequence) are MNHNY and SVGAGI. The germline V and J ends show losses of 5 bases and 5 bases respectively, and no gene match explains 3 bases of the junction. The CDR3 measures 14 amino acids from cysteine to phenylalanine. This entry keeps only the CDR3 DNA: 42 bases, framed from base 1. CD8 naive samples were CD45RO-negative cells positively selected for CCR7, giving a CD45RA+CCR7+ population that excluded TemRA cells. Donors were healthy HIV-negative adults with no recently reported acute infections or vaccinations. Every donor was a Caucasian adult living in Nashville, Tennessee, USA. Blood was collected by leukapheresis, and PBMCs were isolated by Ficoll-Histopaque density gradient centrifugation and then cryopreserved in liquid nitrogen vapor phase. Purity and quantity of every magnetically sorted T cell population were checked by analytical flow cytometry. From each sorted fraction, genomic DNA was isolated and quantified by UV absorbance on a Nanodrop 2000c.

This entry comes from a study of shared clonotypes between healthy human individuals (dated by TCRdb to between 2020 and 2021). Regarding the study in general: The cohort included three men and two women between 18 and 49 years of age. Per donor, leukapheresis produced somewhere between about 0.9 and 9.5 billion PBMCs. For each donor, three plates each were used for CD4 naive and CD4 memory, two plates were used for CD8 naive, and one plate was used for CD8 memory. To increase sequencing depth and limit assay-specific biases, different laboratories used diverse techniques to prepare libraries and sequence TCR repertoires. The study deeply sequenced blood TCR repertoires of about 5 healthy adults to estimate repertoire size and the extent of clonotype sharing between individuals.

Using the deep immunoSEQ assay, multiplex PCR amplified TCR CDR3 regions from genomic DNA. Extracted genomic DNA from each cell subset was spread evenly across all wells of several immunoSEQ 96-well plates, with each plate serving as a replicate. For sorted subsets, about 210 ng of genomic DNA, equivalent to around 30,000 T cell genomes, went into each replicate PCR. The purified libraries were quantified using a Qubit 3.0 fluorometer, sized with a Bioanalyzer 2100, and then quantified again using the KAPA Library Quantification kit. Every immunoSEQ 96-well plate was sequenced on a dedicated single-read 150-cycle Illumina NextSeq 550 flow cell. The original pipeline was this. Because the immunoSEQ output included only junctional sequences and no quality scores, the filtering could not be the same as the filtering used for full-length reads. To assign V/J genes and CDR3, sequences were annotated against IMGT germline references using PyIR, a Python wrapper for IgBLAST v1.9. Reads were removed for weak V/J assignments (E-value above 1e-6), missing CDR3, stop codons, out-of-frame junctions, or ambiguous translated residues. A V3J clonotype was defined by an identical inferred V gene, J gene, and CDR3 amino acid sequence. Percentage overlap between repertoires was computed as shared unique clonotypes divided by the size of the smaller repertoire. Three approaches were used to assess repertoire richness: RTK rarefaction, the Chao1 estimator, and Recon v2.1 estimates of unobserved clonotypes. Generation probabilities for all TCRbeta clonotypes obtained by the gDNA method from several donors were computed using OLGA. Here the immuneACCESS table is served through TCRdb, limited to in-frame sequences with V and J called. Missing clones are a known gap in these copies; in checked studies unresolved V genes cover under half, and the rest lacks a known reason. The V and J calls and clone size were taken over from that table, and D and trimming were inferred from the DNA. The sample yields under 2,000,000 clones; approximately 94% were counted once. Jointly, the top ten make up around 1.2% of the sample.

Beyond this particular receptor, the publication reports: Roughly 5.2% of naive CD4, 3.5% of naive CD8, approximately 2% of memory CD4, and about 0.4% of memory CD8 clonotypes were shared across a few donors. Pairwise subsampling led to the expectation that sequencing depth would affect the degree of clonotype sharing among donors. Higher generation probabilities were observed for clonotypes shared by all four sorted-subset donors than for non-shared clonotypes. Naive subsets generally had larger estimated clonotype richness than memory subsets. Rarefaction of sorted-subset datasets indicated incomplete sequencing despite the large sequencing depth. Because the study included a small number of donors, the genetic and exposure-history diversity represented was limited. Only blood was sampled, and tissue TCR repertoires likely differ from those in blood.

Sequencing used naive CD8+ T cells sorted from blood. Read against the paper, the sample's cell subset or site label means: CD45RA+CCR7+. The V and J genes are TRBV6-6 and TRBJ2-3; 11 central nucleotides agree with TRBD2. The TCR originated in a man aged 18 to 29 in good health. The nucleotide sequence is TGTGCCAGCAGTCTAGCGGGAGGAGGAGATACGCAGTATTTT. It codes for CASSLAGGGDTQYF.